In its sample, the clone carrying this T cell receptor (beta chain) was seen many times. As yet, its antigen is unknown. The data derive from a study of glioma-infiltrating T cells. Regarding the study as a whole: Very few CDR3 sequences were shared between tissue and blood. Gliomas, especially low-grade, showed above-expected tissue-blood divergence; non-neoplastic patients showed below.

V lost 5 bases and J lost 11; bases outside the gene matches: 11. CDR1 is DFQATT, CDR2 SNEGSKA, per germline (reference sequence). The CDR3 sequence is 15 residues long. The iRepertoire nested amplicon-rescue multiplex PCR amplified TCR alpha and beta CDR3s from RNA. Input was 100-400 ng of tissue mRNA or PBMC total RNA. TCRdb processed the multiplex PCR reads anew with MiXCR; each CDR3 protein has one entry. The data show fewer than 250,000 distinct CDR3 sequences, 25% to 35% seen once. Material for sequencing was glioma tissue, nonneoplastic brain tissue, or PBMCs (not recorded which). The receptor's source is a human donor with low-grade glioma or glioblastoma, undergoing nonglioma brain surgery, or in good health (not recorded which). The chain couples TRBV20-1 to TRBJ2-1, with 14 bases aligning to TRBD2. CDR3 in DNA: TGCAGTGCTGCCCCGGGACTAGCGGGAGTTACGAAGCAGTTCTTC. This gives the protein CSAAPGLAGVTKQFF.